Below, 5 T cell receptor beta chains from the same sample are listed, as sequenced in a study of T cell changes during pregnancy in multiple sclerosis. Generated by immunoSEQ multiplex PCR, the TCRdb table keeps only in-frame clones and is missing some. There are 12,000 or so clones in the sample; roughly 86% occur only once, and around 15% lies in the top ten. The material was CD8+ T cells from peripheral blood mononuclear cells, obtained in the second trimester of pregnancy. All receptors come from a female donor in good health, enrolled as a control in a pregnancy study.

CDR3 sequence (DNA): TGTGCCAGCAGGGACAGGCAGGAGACCCAGTACTTC. It codes for CASRDRQETQYF. The chain has TRBV2 and TRBJ2-5; 7 nucleotides align to TRBD1. This CDR3 comprises 12 residues. V lost 6 bases, J lost 5 bases, and 3 bases stayed unmatched. The germline V gene has CDR1 SNHLY and CDR2 FYNNEI.

Remarks on this clone: Other DNA sequences of this sample code for an identical CDR3. The V and J genes are TRBV10-3 and TRBJ2-1; 14 positions match TRBD2. CDR1 ENHRY and CDR2 SYGVKD come from the germline V gene. The CDR3 has 18 amino acids. Trimming at V came to 4 bases and at J to 6 bases, leaving 11 bases not matched to a gene. The CDR3 nucleotides read TGTGCCATCAGTGCCGGACACACCGGGACTAGCGGGAGCAATGAGCAGTTCTTC. Translation: CAISAGHTGTSGSNEQFF.

This rearrangement joins TRBV27 to TRBJ2-7; 7 bases line up with TRBD2. Germline V gene data show CDR1 as MNHEY and CDR2 as SMNVEV (reference sequence). Trimming took 3 bases from V and 3 from J; bases not matched to a gene: 5. CDR3 length: 14 residues. For the CDR3, the DNA is TGTGCCAGCAGTTTGTCACGGGGGGACTACGAGCAGTACTTC. This sequence encodes CASSLSRGDYEQYF.

This sequence joins TRBV19 and TRBJ1-4; possibly TRBD1 for D (5 bases). V lost 5 bases to trimming and J lost 8 bases, with 15 bases between them. The CDR3 is 14 amino acids. Looked up from germline, CDR1 is LNHDA and CDR2 is SQIVND (reference sequence). CDR3 sequence reads: CASSVWGKGEKLFF. DNA of the CDR3: TGTGCCAGTAGTGTGTGGGGCAAGGGAGAAAAACTGTTTTTT.

V gene TRBV27 combines with J gene TRBJ1-4; D is unresolved. Germline-derived CDR1 and CDR2 are MNHEY and SMNVEV (reference sequence). This CDR3 spans 16 amino acids. Trimming stripped 6 bases from V and 2 bases from J, with 16 bases between. In nucleotides, the CDR3 is TGTGCCAGCAGAAAATGGCCAGGAGGTACTAATGAAAAACTGTTTTTT. Translated, it gives CASRKWPGGTNEKLFF.